Each of the 17 T cell receptor beta chains below was sequenced from the same sample in a study of Graves' ophthalmopathy and Graves' hyperthyroidism. RNA transcripts served as template for amplifying TCR beta CDR3 sequences. The workflow started with a first-round RT-PCR run with HTBI primers and then moved on to a second-round multiplex PCR. TCRdb re-derived calls from the multiplex PCR reads in MiXCR, one entry per CDR3 protein. The table has more than 1,000,000 distinct CDR3 sequences, 35% to 40% seen once. Material: peripheral blood or thyroid tissue (not recorded which). The receptors shown here come from an adult man with Graves' hyperthyroidism.

This clonotype was observed a few times. V usage is TRBV3-1 and J usage is TRBJ1-6, with 9 positions matching TRBD1. This CDR3 spans 16 amino acids. The V segment lost 3 bases and the J segment 5 bases; nucleotides outside the gene matches: 5. Germline CDR1 is LGHDT and CDR2 is YNNKEL (reference sequence). CDR3 region: CASSHPGTGHNSPLHF. The CDR3 DNA reads as TGTGCCAGCAGCCACCCCGGGACAGGGCATAATTCACCCCTCCACTTT.

Only one count was recorded for this clonotype. CDR3 bases: TGTGCCATCAGTGAGTCCGGATTAGCCGGAGATACGCAGTATTTT. It encodes CAISESGLAGDTQYF. The gene calls are TRBV10-3 and TRBJ2-3, with D uncertain. The V end was cut by 0 bases, the J end by 5 bases, with 12 bases between. This CDR3 has 15 residues. Per the germline V gene, CDR1 is ENHRY and CDR2 is SYGVKD.

Turning to this clonotype: The germline gene is not matched at one end of the junction; a read error may be the cause. The chain recombines TRBV7-9 with TRBJ2-6; a weak D match, TRBD1 (5 bases). Germline V lookup: CDR1 SEHNR, CDR2 FQNEAQ (reference sequence). The CDR3 has 14 amino acids. CDR3 sequence reads: CFLRGIPGANVLTF. As DNA, the CDR3 is TGCTTCCTTAGAGGAATCCCTGGGGCTAACGTCCTGACTTTC.

The CDR3 sequence is CAISDGETRTEAFF. Here the CDR3 DNA reads TGTGCCATCAGCGATGGGGAGACGAGAACTGAAGCTTTCTTT. The V and J genes are TRBV10-3 and TRBJ1-1; D is unresolved. Germline V gives CDR1 ENHRY, CDR2 SYGVKD. The CDR3 totals 14 residues. V was clipped by 6 bases and J by 5 bases, with 16 bases between them.

In nucleotides, the CDR3 is TGTGCCAGCAGCCTTAGACAGGTTAATTCACCCCTCCACTTT. It codes for CASSLRQVNSPLHF. The chain recombines TRBV7-9 with TRBJ1-6; possibly TRBD1 for D (6 bases). The V gene's germline CDR1 is SEHNR and CDR2 FQNEAQ (reference sequence). Trimming stripped 5 bases from V and 6 bases from J, with 11 bases between. The CDR3 spans 14 residues.

This chain connects TRBV14 to TRBJ1-4; D unclear. This CDR3 comprises 14 residues. Germline lookup yields CDR1 SGHDN and CDR2 FVKESK. Trimming pared 1 base from V and 8 bases from J, leaving 11 bases between. CDR3 residues: CASSQGVSGEKLFF. The CDR3 coding sequence is TGTGCCAGCAGCCAAGGGGTCTCGGGGGAAAAACTGTTTTTT.

This clonotype was picked up a small number of times. V usage is TRBV12-3 or TRBV12-4 and J usage is TRBJ2-5; no definite D call. The CDR3 loop spans 14 amino acids. Trimming stripped 7 bases from V and 0 bases from J, with 12 bases between. For the CDR3, the DNA is TGTGCCAGCAATCCAGGCGGCTACCAAGAGACCCAGTACTTC. Protein sequence: CASNPGGYQETQYF.

This clonotype was counted at least ten times. V usage is TRBV10-3 and J usage is TRBJ2-7, with a possible D match to TRBD2 (6 bases). Germline CDR1 ENHRY, CDR2 SYGVKD. CDR3 length: 14 residues. Trimming removed 4 bases at V and 0 bases at J, with 10 bases between. The CDR3 loop is CAISGRGGSYEQYF. CDR3 coding DNA: TGTGCCATCAGTGGACGGGGAGGCTCCTACGAGCAGTACTTC.

This clonotype was counted ten times or more. This chain links TRBV6-6 with TRBJ2-7; 7 bases line up with TRBD1. Trimming cost V 4 bases and J 4 bases; bases outside gene matches: 7. Germline assignment: CDR1 MNHNY and CDR2 SVGAGI (reference sequence). The CDR3 runs 14 residues. DNA of the CDR3: TGTGCCAGCAGTTCACCGGGACAGCAGTACGAGCAGTACTTC. Residues: CASSSPGQQYEQYF.

This clonotype was picked up one time. V is TRBV27 and J is TRBJ1-1, with 8 nucleotides matching TRBD1. This CDR3 is built from 13 residues. The V segment lost 7 bases and the J segment 6 bases; nucleotides outside the gene matches: 7. CDR1 MNHEY and CDR2 SMNVEV come from the germline V gene (reference sequence). The CDR3 DNA sequence: TGTGCCAGCACCGGACAGGGTTTCCCTGAAGCTTTCTTT. It yields the protein CASTGQGFPEAFF.

This chain links TRBV3-1 with TRBJ2-6; D remains ambiguous. Germline CDR1 and CDR2: LGHDT and YNNKEL (reference sequence). V lost 5 bases to trimming and J lost 3 bases, with 14 bases between them. CDR3 length equals 16 residues. In DNA, the CDR3 is TGTGCCAGCAGCTACGACCGAGGTTTTGGGGCCAACGTCCTGACTTTC. Encoded protein: CASSYDRGFGANVLTF.

In this sample, this clonotype turned up a few times. A single base separates this from a much larger clone, so it may be a read error. This chain uses TRBV6-2 or TRBV6-3 with TRBJ2-2; 10 bases are a match to TRBD1. V lost 4 bases, J lost 3 bases, and 2 bases stayed unmatched. Germline-derived CDR1 and CDR2 are MNHEY and SVGEGT. The CDR3 has 15 amino acids. The DNA for the CDR3 is TGTGCCAGCAGTTCCGGGACAGGGGACACCGGGGAGCTGTTTTTT. Translating it yields CASSSGTGDTGELFF.

This clonotype was counted a few times. J is TRBJ2-7 and V is TRBV9; the match to TRBD1 covers 12 bases. CDR3 length: 16 amino acids. After removal of 5 bases from V and 2 bases from J, the junction contained 8 bases not matched to a gene. Germline V gene lookup returns CDR1 SGDLS and CDR2 YYNGEE. The CDR3 sequence is CASSYRGQGAPYEQYF. The CDR3 nucleotides are TGTGCCAGCAGTTACCGGGGACAGGGGGCACCCTACGAGCAGTACTTC.

This clonotype was seen ten or more times. V is TRBV25-1 and J is TRBJ2-7, with 8 bases fitting TRBD2. The CDR3 extends over 18 amino acids. From germline, CDR1 is MGHDK and CDR2 SYGVNS. J was trimmed by 7 bases and V by 4 bases; bases with no gene match: 21. DNA for the CDR3: TGTGCCAGCAGTGCCGGCAGGGCTGGGACTAGGGCCTGGTCGGAGCAGTACTTC. This gives the protein CASSAGRAGTRAWSEQYF.

The chain combines TRBV6-5 with TRBJ1-5; 9 bases are shared with TRBD1. Trimming at V came to 5 bases and at J to 5 bases, leaving 13 bases not matched to a gene. This CDR3 is built from 17 residues. Germline CDR1 is MNHEY and CDR2 is SVGAGI. The DNA of the CDR3 is TGTGCCAGCAGTGCCACACCAGGGACAGGGTCGTATCAGCCCCAGCATTTT. It codes for CASSATPGTGSYQPQHF.

The V and J genes are TRBV10-3 and TRBJ2-7; D gene uncertain. The CDR3 totals 15 residues. The germline V and J ends were trimmed by 5 bases and 0 bases, with 14 bases remaining between them. Germline loops: CDR1 ENHRY, CDR2 SYGVKD. CDR3 residues: CAISYSQADSYEQYF. Here the CDR3 DNA reads TGTGCCATCAGTTATTCCCAGGCCGACTCCTACGAGCAGTACTTC.

In the case of this clonotype: At one of its ends the junction is not consistent with the germline gene, which may arise from a read error. The chain is built from TRBV7-9 and TRBJ2-5, with a tentative D call TRBD1 (5 bases). The CDR3 sequence is 15 residues long. CDR1 and CDR2 from the germline V gene are SEHNR and FQNEAQ (reference sequence). In nucleotides, the CDR3 is TGCGCCAGCAGCCAATCAGGGATGAACGAAGAGACCCAGTACTTC. This codes for CASSQSGMNEETQYF. Combining the CDR3 with reference TRBV7-9 and TRBJ2-5 gives the whole variable domain DTGVSQNPRHKITKRGQNVTFRCDPISEHNRLYWYRQTLGQGPEFLTYFQNEAQLEKSRLLSDRFSAERPKGSFSTLEIQRTEQGDSAMYLCASSQSGMNEETQYFGPGTRLLVL.